This TCR beta chain was observed in a study of OX40 agonist ivuxolimab in advanced cancers. On the study more broadly: An agonistic anti-OX40 (CD134) antibody, ivuxolimab, was used to treat the patients. Patients received intravenous ivuxolimab every 2 weeks at 0.01 to 10 mg/kg. Three patients, one with hepatocellular carcinoma and two with cutaneous melanoma, achieved partial responses.

General study results and limits: Some of the nonresponding patients also showed low levels of normalized T-cell clonal expansion.

On this clone itself: The antigen remains undetermined.

V gave up 8 bases and J gave up 3 bases, with 13 bases separating them. Germline CDR1 and CDR2: SEHNR and FQNEAQ (reference sequence). CDR3 length equals 13 residues. The assay was immunoSEQ multiplex PCR, and TCRdb's table has in-frame clones only and misses some. The table lists tens of thousands of clones, 86% of them singletons. This receptor was identified in an adult with an advanced solid tumor such as melanoma, head and neck, liver or kidney cancer. The sample consisted of CD4+ or CD8+ T cells sorted from blood, taken in a trial of the OX40 agonist ivuxolimab. The chain links TRBV7-9 to TRBJ1-1; maybe TRBD1 (5 bases). This CDR3 reads CASRVGGDTEAFF. The CDR3 nucleotides read TGTGCCAGCCGGGTTGGAGGGGACACTGAAGCTTTCTTT.